The clone carrying this TCR beta chain was seen at least ten times. Its antigen is still unknown. This sample is drawn from a study of Graves' ophthalmopathy and Graves' hyperthyroidism. Each donor who had ophthalmopathy showed moderate-to-severe activity, a CAS of ≥3, a NOSPECS of ≥4, and a duration under 3 months. Study results and limitations: Between ophthalmopathy and stable hyperthyroidism, a 13-signature model drew a separation with around 86% sensitivity and around 80% specificity.

Amplified TCR beta CDR3 regions were obtained using RNA transcripts as template. First-round RT-PCR relied on HTBI primers, and a second-round multiplex PCR came next. TCRdb processed the multiplex PCR reads anew with MiXCR; each CDR3 protein has one entry. In the table there are more than 150,000 distinct CDR3 sequences, 30% to 45% of which are singletons. CDR3 length: 14 amino acids. The germline V gene has CDR1 MNHEY and CDR2 SVGAGI. V was clipped by 8 bases and J by 2 bases, with 15 bases between them. The V gene is TRBV6-5, the J gene TRBJ2-5; the D gene is possibly TRBD2 (7 bases). This receptor was obtained from a woman in her thirties or forties with Graves' ophthalmopathy. The sequenced material came from peripheral blood. This CDR3 is CASYREGGQETQYF. CDR3 in DNA: TGTGCCAGCTACAGGGAGGGGGGGCAAGAGACCCAGTACTTC.